This TCR beta chain appears in the sequencing data of a study of regulatory T cells in long-lasting Graves disease. Whole-study findings and limits: Persistent disease preferred TRBV28, TRBJ1-2 and TRBJ2-5; new disease, TRBV20-1 and TRBJ2-1. More public clonotypes were shared by persistent patients (around 2,600) than by new patients (under 1,000).

The time point: newly diagnosed GD, antithyroid drugs for less than 3 months. The TCR library was prepared using RNA isolated from PBMCs. Patients came through an endocrinology department, and that department was in Xi'an, China. The peripheral blood volume drawn was around 10 milliliters, and it was collected into EDTA tubes. Libraries of TCR beta came from iRepertoire HTBI primers plus Arm-PCR of CDR3 regions. TCRdb reprocessed the multiplex PCR reads via MiXCR and lists one record per CDR3 protein. The sample includes under 800,000 distinct CDR3 sequences, 16% seen only once; the top ten take under 20%. About this clonotype: What it binds is unknown.

V was clipped by 4 bases and J by 6 bases, with 13 bases between them. Germline V gene data show CDR1 as SGHNT and CDR2 as YYREEE (reference sequence). The CDR3 runs 13 residues. The sample also formed part of further work on T cells in Graves' hyperthyroidism and ophthalmopathy.

The sample in question was peripheral blood mononuclear cells (PBMCs), obtained at new diagnosis, from a patient treated with antithyroid drugs. The source of this sequence is a woman between 25 and 40 years old with Graves disease. The chain links TRBV5-4 to TRBJ1-1; D unresolved. CDR3 nucleotides: TGTGCCAGCAGCGGCGTTGGTGTCCCTGAAGCTTTCTTT. Protein sequence: CASSGVGVPEAFF.